This T cell receptor beta chain was recovered during a study of blood T cell repertoires in COVID-19. Turning to the study itself: The United States, Italy and Spain supplied acute and convalescent COVID-19 samples.

Sequencing was performed with immunoSEQ multiplex PCR; in TCRdb, only in-frame clones are kept and a portion is missing. In the table there are fewer than 200,000 clones, 75% to 85% of which are singletons. A few counts support this clone. V shed 7 bases, J shed 7 bases, and the junction held 9 bases outside the gene matches. Germline CDR1 and CDR2: SNHLY and FYNNEI. The CDR3 totals 14 residues. Seattle-derived patients entered the study during active infection and were followed longitudinally. Sequencing was done on a sample of peripheral blood. The V gene is TRBV2, the J gene TRBJ1-5; 8 bases align to TRBD1. The clonotype comes from a woman in her 40s with COVID-19, enrolled during active disease. The CDR3 nucleotides read TGTGCCAGCAATCCGACAGGGGCCGGGCAGCCCCAGCATTTT. This codes for CASNPTGAGQPQHF.